The rows below give T cell receptor beta chains drawn from one sample of a study of OX40 agonist ivuxolimab in advanced cancers. The protocol was immunoSEQ multiplex PCR, while the TCRdb copy is restricted to in-frame clones and leaves out a portion. The repertoire holds 70,000 to 90,000 clones, with about 85% as singletons. This specimen consisted of CD4+ or CD8+ T cells sorted from blood, obtained in a trial of the OX40 agonist ivuxolimab. These receptors all stem from an adult with an advanced solid tumor such as melanoma, head and neck, liver or kidney cancer. The CDR3 runs from the conserved cysteine through the conserved F or W. A D gene is named only where the DNA matches it firmly. Clone sizes are given selectively: once, few, many, or a class where the clone is expanded.

d_gene	abundance	j_gene	v_gene	CDR3nt	CDR3aa
NA	medium-sized	TRBJ1-2	TRBV6-6	TGTGCCAGCAGTTTCTACCCGGCTAACTATGGCTACACCTTC	CASSFYPANYGYTF
TRBD2	NA	TRBJ2-7	TRBV6-5	TGTGCCAGCAGTTACTCGATATGGGGGGGTACCTACGAGCAGTACTTC	CASSYSIWGGTYEQYF
NA	NA	TRBJ2-5	TRBV28	TGTGCCAGCAGTTCCCTCCCAGGCACGAAAATCGAATTAGAGACCCAGTACTTC	CASSSLPGTKIELETQYF
NA	NA	TRBJ1-2	TRBV5-1	TGCGCCAGCAGCCGCGAGGTTTGGTATGGCTACACCTTC	CASSREVWYGYTF
NA	NA	TRBJ2-7	TRBV4-1	TGCGCCAGCAGCCAACTACAGGGCGGGGACGAGCAGTACTTC	CASSQLQGGDEQYF
TRBD1	NA	TRBJ2-1	TRBV9	TGTGCCAGCAGCTCAGGGGGACAGGGATACTACAATGAGCAGTTCTTC	CASSSGGQGYYNEQFF
NA	NA	TRBJ1-2	TRBV19	TGTGCCAGTAGTTATTGGCCCCCGAGAGGAGGAAGAGGCTACACCTTC	CASSYWPPRGGRGYTF
NA	NA	TRBJ1-4	TRBV30	TGTGCCTGCAAGGCCAGGGTCGCAACTAATGAAAAACTGTTTTTT	CACKARVATNEKLFF
TRBD1	NA	TRBJ1-1	TRBV19	TGTGCCAGTAGTGAATTCAGGGGGGGGAGTAACACTGAAGCTTTCTTT	CASSEFRGGSNTEAFF
NA	NA	TRBJ1-3	TRBV5-6	TGTGCCAGCAGCCCGTCGCCGGGTGGAAACACCATATATTTT	CASSPSPGGNTIYF
NA	few	TRBJ1-2	TRBV27	TGTGCCAGCAGTCCATCAACAGGGTCGGGGATCTATTCATATGGCTACACCTTC	CASSPSTGSGIYSYGYTF
NA	NA	TRBJ1-3	TRBV11-2	TGTGCCAGCAGCTTAGGGTGGCGAGGAAACACCATATATTTT	CASSLGWRGNTIYF
NA	NA	TRBJ2-6	TRBV2	TGTGCCAGCAGTGAAGCGTCCGGGGCCAACGTCCTGACTTTC	CASSEASGANVLTF
NA	NA	TRBJ2-7	TRBV11-2	TGTGCCAGCAGCTTAGATGGGGGGTACTACGAGCAGTACTTC	CASSLDGGYYEQYF
NA	NA	TRBJ2-1	TRBV25-1	TGTGCCAGCAGTGAGGTCCCCGGGACGGTTGAGCAGTTCTTC	CASSEVPGTVEQFF
NA	once	TRBJ1-2	TRBV7-9	TGTGCCAGCAGCCCAGTTGGGGGCGGGAGCTACACCTTC	CASSPVGGGSYTF
TRBD2	once	TRBJ2-3	TRBV2	TGTGCCAGCAGTGAAAATCAGGCGGGGGGGCTGGGAAATACGCAGTATTTT	CASSENQAGGLGNTQYF
TRBD1	NA	TRBJ2-7	TRBV19	TGTGCCAGTAGGTCCGGGACAGGGGCCTACGAGCAGTACTTC	CASRSGTGAYEQYF
NA	NA	TRBJ1-2	TRBV4-1	TGCGCCAGCAGCCAAGATTCCAGCCTAAACTATGGCTACACCTTC	CASSQDSSLNYGYTF
NA	NA	TRBJ1-2	TRBV6-6	TGTGCCAGCAGTTACGTAGGAGGCTATGGCTACACCTTC	CASSYVGGYGYTF
NA	NA	TRBJ1-2	TRBV9	TGTGCCAGCAGCGTGAGGGGGATTGCTTCAATTGATGGCTACACCTTC	CASSVRGIASIDGYTF
TRBD1	NA	TRBJ1-2	TRBV29-1	TGCAGCGTCCCCGGACAGGGGGGAGACTATGGCTACACCTTC	CSVPGQGGDYGYTF
NA	once	TRBJ1-3	TRBV7-2	TGTGCCAGCAGCTTAGACGCTGGAAACACCATATATTTT	CASSLDAGNTIYF
NA	NA	TRBJ1-1	TRBV21-1	TGTGCCAGCAGCAAACAGGGCACTGAAGCTTTCTTT	CASSKQGTEAFF